A selection of T cell receptor beta chains follows, all from one sample in a study of OX40 agonist ivuxolimab in advanced cancers. The assay was immunoSEQ multiplex PCR, and TCRdb's table has in-frame clones only and misses some. The sample contains 52,000 or so clones, roughly 87% of which appear only once. The sequences come from CD4+ or CD8+ T cells sorted from blood, collected in a trial of the OX40 agonist ivuxolimab. The receptors here all came from an adult with an advanced solid tumor such as melanoma, head and neck, liver or kidney cancer. Each CDR3 is given with its conserved first and last residue. Fields, in order: V gene, D gene, J gene, CDR3 length, clone size, CDR3 DNA, CDR3 protein. The D gene is left open where the match is weak. Some rows have no size entry. The others give once, few or many, or a class for an expanded clone.

v_gene: TRBV9; d_gene: -; j_gene: TRBJ1-3; len: 15; abundance: once; CDR3nt: TGTGCCAGCAGCACGTCAGGGCGAGCGGGAAACACCATATATTTT; CDR3aa: CASSTSGRAGNTIYF
v_gene: TRBV9; d_gene: TRBD1; j_gene: TRBJ2-4; len: 15; abundance: few; CDR3nt: TGTGCCAGCAGCGCAGGGACAGTAGCCAAAAACATTCAGTACTTC; CDR3aa: CASSAGTVAKNIQYF
v_gene: TRBV7-9; d_gene: -; j_gene: TRBJ2-7; len: 13; abundance: -; CDR3nt: TGTGCCAGCAGCTTAGAGGAGCGATACGAGCAGTACTTC; CDR3aa: CASSLEERYEQYF
v_gene: TRBV28; d_gene: -; j_gene: TRBJ1-4; len: 14; abundance: -; CDR3nt: TGTGCCAGCAGTCAGGACAATCATAATGAAAAACTGTTTTTT; CDR3aa: CASSQDNHNEKLFF
v_gene: TRBV27; d_gene: -; j_gene: TRBJ1-2; len: 12; abundance: -; CDR3nt: TGTGCCAGCTTCGACAGCTACTATGGCTACACCTTC; CDR3aa: CASFDSYYGYTF
v_gene: TRBV5-4; d_gene: TRBD2; j_gene: TRBJ2-7; len: 15; abundance: -; CDR3nt: TGTGCCAGCACCCGGGGAGGGGAGCTCTCCTACGAGCAGTACTTC; CDR3aa: CASTRGGELSYEQYF
v_gene: TRBV28; d_gene: -; j_gene: TRBJ1-1; len: 13; abundance: once; CDR3nt: TGTGCCAGCAGCCCACAGGGCCAGCATGAAGCTTTCTTT; CDR3aa: CASSPQGQHEAFF
v_gene: TRBV28; d_gene: TRBD2; j_gene: TRBJ2-5; len: 20; abundance: -; CDR3nt: TGTGCCAGCAGCTCGCTGTGGACTAGCGGGGGGGCAATATCCCAAGAGACCCAGTACTTC; CDR3aa: CASSSLWTSGGAISQETQYF
v_gene: TRBV25-1; d_gene: -; j_gene: TRBJ2-7; len: 13; abundance: -; CDR3nt: TGTGCCAGCAGTGAAGGGACCTTACGCGAGCAGTACTTC; CDR3aa: CASSEGTLREQYF
v_gene: TRBV6-5; d_gene: TRBD1; j_gene: TRBJ2-3; len: 16; abundance: -; CDR3nt: TGTGCCAGCAGTTACTCGAACAGGGGGAGCACAGATACGCAGTATTTT; CDR3aa: CASSYSNRGSTDTQYF
v_gene: TRBV28; d_gene: -; j_gene: TRBJ2-5; len: 14; abundance: -; CDR3nt: TGTGCCAGCAGTCGGAATCAGCGTGTCGAGACCCAGTACTTC; CDR3aa: CASSRNQRVETQYF
v_gene: TRBV5-4; d_gene: TRBD2; j_gene: TRBJ2-5; len: 16; abundance: -; CDR3nt: TGTACCAGCAGAAACGGACTAGCGGGGGGGCTCGTGACCCAGTACTTC; CDR3aa: CTSRNGLAGGLVTQYF
v_gene: TRBV14; d_gene: TRBD2; j_gene: TRBJ2-5; len: 16; abundance: -; CDR3nt: TGTGCCAGCAGCTCCGGGACTAGATTGTACCAAGAGACCCAGTACTTC; CDR3aa: CASSSGTRLYQETQYF
v_gene: TRBV4-2; d_gene: TRBD2; j_gene: TRBJ2-3; len: 17; abundance: few; CDR3nt: TGTGCCAGCAGCCAAGATACTAGCGGGAGGGCCTCATTCCCGCAGTATTTT; CDR3aa: CASSQDTSGRASFPQYF
v_gene: TRBV28; d_gene: -; j_gene: TRBJ2-1; len: 14; abundance: -; CDR3nt: TGTGCCAGCAGTTCCCTTTATAATGACAATGAGCAGTTCTTC; CDR3aa: CASSSLYNDNEQFF
v_gene: TRBV30; d_gene: -; j_gene: TRBJ1-2; len: 12; abundance: -; CDR3nt: TGTGCCTGGAGTCGGGGGGCCTATGGCTACACCTTC; CDR3aa: CAWSRGAYGYTF
v_gene: TRBV27; d_gene: -; j_gene: TRBJ1-2; len: 13; abundance: -; CDR3nt: TGTGCCAGCAGTTACCAAAGGGACTATGGCTACACCTTC; CDR3aa: CASSYQRDYGYTF
v_gene: TRBV27; d_gene: -; j_gene: TRBJ2-7; len: 12; abundance: many; CDR3nt: TGTGCCAGCAGTCCATCTTCCTACGAGCAGTACTTC; CDR3aa: CASSPSSYEQYF
v_gene: TRBV11-3; d_gene: TRBD1; j_gene: TRBJ1-3; len: 15; abundance: -; CDR3nt: TGTGCCAGCAGCTACTCACAGGGGGTTGGAAACACCATATATTTT; CDR3aa: CASSYSQGVGNTIYF